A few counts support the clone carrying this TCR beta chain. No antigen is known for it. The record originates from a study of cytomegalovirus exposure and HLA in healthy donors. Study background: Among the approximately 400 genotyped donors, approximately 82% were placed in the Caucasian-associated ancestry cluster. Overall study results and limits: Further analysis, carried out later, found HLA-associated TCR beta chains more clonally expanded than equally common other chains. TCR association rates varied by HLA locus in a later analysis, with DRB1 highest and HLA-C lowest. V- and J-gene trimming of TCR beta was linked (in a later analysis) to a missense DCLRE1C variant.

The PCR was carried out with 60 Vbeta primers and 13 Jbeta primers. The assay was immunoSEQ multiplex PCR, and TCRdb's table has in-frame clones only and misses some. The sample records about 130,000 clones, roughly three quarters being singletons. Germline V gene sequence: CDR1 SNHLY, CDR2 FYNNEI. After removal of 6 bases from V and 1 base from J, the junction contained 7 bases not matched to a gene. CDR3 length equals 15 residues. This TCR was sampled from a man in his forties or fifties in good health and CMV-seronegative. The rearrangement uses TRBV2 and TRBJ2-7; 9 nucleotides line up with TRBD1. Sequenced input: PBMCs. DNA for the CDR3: TGTGCCAGCAGACAGGGACAGGGTGTGTCCTACGAGCAGTACTTC. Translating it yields CASRQGQGVSYEQYF.